One sample yielded the 19 T cell receptor beta chains listed below, sequenced in a study of blood T cell repertoires in COVID-19. Using immunoSEQ multiplex PCR, the repertoire was profiled, and TCRdb retains in-frame clones only, with some absent. The sample includes 200,000 or so clones, roughly nine tenths of them seen just once. The specimen was PBMCs or T cells enriched from blood (not recorded which). The receptors originated from a woman younger than 45 who had recovered from COVID-19.

This clone was found once. The chain carries TRBV13 and TRBJ1-4, with a tentative D call TRBD1 (5 bases). This CDR3 has 15 amino acids. Trimming cost V 5 bases and J 5 bases, with 15 bases left between them. Germline V gene data show CDR1 as PRHDT and CDR2 as FYEKMQ (reference sequence). DNA of the CDR3: TGTGCCAGCAGCCCAACGACAGAGCCAAATGAAAAACTGTTTTTT. Amino acid sequence: CASSPTTEPNEKLFF.

The CDR3 sequence is CASSQARGDGYEQYF. In DNA, the CDR3 is TGCGCCAGCAGCCAAGCCAGGGGGGATGGCTACGAGCAGTACTTC. The chain links TRBV4-1 to TRBJ2-7, with TRBD1 as a possible D gene (7 bases). The CDR3 sequence is 15 residues long. Germline CDR1 MGHRA, CDR2 YSYEKL. The V end was cut by 1 base, the J end by 3 bases, with 13 bases between.

The chain couples TRBV11-2 to TRBJ2-3, with TRBD1 matching 8 bases. This CDR3 has 15 amino acids. Germline V gives CDR1 SGHAT, CDR2 FQNNGV. J gave up 3 bases and V 5 bases, and 7 bases lay outside the gene matches. DNA for the CDR3: TGTGCCAGCAGCCAGACAGGGGCCACGACAGATACGCAGTATTTT. It yields the protein CASSQTGATTDTQYF.

The rearrangement links TRBV14 to TRBJ2-1; 7 nucleotides match TRBD2. The V segment lost 5 bases and the J segment 4 bases; nucleotides outside the gene matches: 5. The CDR3 consists of 14 residues. In germline, CDR1 is SGHDN, CDR2 FVKESK. The CDR3 region is CASSSGLRYNEQFF. The CDR3 DNA sequence: TGTGCCAGCAGCTCGGGACTACGATACAATGAGCAGTTCTTC. Using reference TRBV14 and TRBJ2-1 for the parts outside the CDR3, the full variable domain is EAGVTQFPSHSVIEKGQTVTLRCDPISGHDNLYWYRRVMGKEIKFLLHFVKESKQDESGMPNNRFLAERTGGTYSTLKVQPAELEDSGVYFCASSSGLRYNEQFFGPGTRLTVL.

The gene calls are TRBV5-1 and TRBJ2-1, with 7 nucleotides matching TRBD1. J lost 4 bases, V lost 2 bases, and 6 bases had no gene match. Germline-derived CDR1 and CDR2 are SGHRS and YFSETQ. This CDR3 region has 15 residues. This chain's CDR3 is CASSFRQGVYNEQFF. The CDR3 region has the DNA TGCGCCAGCAGCTTCAGGCAGGGGGTATACAATGAGCAGTTCTTC.

This rearrangement joins TRBV4-3 to TRBJ2-7; 11 nucleotides agree with TRBD1. The germline CDR1 and CDR2 sequences are LGHNA and YSLEER. The junction had 3 bases not matched to a gene; V was cut back by 4 bases and J by 4 bases. The length of the CDR3 is 14 residues. As DNA, the CDR3 is TGCGCCAGCAGCCCGGGGACAGGGGGTTACGAGCAGTACTTC. Its translation: CASSPGTGGYEQYF.

The V gene is TRBV2, the J gene TRBJ2-3; D call uncertain. Germline CDR1 is SNHLY and CDR2 is FYNNEI. The germline V and J ends were trimmed by 6 bases and 2 bases, with 15 bases remaining between them. The CDR3 runs 15 residues. Here the CDR3 DNA reads TGTGCCAGCAGCGCCCGATCGAGGCCCACAGATACGCAGTATTTT. Translated: CASSARSRPTDTQYF.

This chain connects TRBV28 to TRBJ1-2; D gene ambiguous. Germline V lookup: CDR1 MDHEN, CDR2 SYDVKM. Trimming cost V 1 base and J 6 bases, with 15 bases left between them. The CDR3 consists of 15 residues. The CDR3 loop is CASSLSFPGKNGYTF. CDR3 bases: TGTGCCAGCAGTTTATCATTTCCGGGTAAAAATGGCTACACCTTC.

The J gene is TRBJ1-1, the V gene TRBV7-2; TRBD1 matches at 7 bases. Germline values: CDR1 SGHTA, CDR2 FQGNSA. The CDR3 spans 15 residues. With V trimmed by 5 bases and J by 8 bases, 14 bases remained unmatched. The CDR3 nucleotides read TGTGCCAGCAGCCCACTCTTAGGGACAGCATCGGAAGCTTTCTTT. This gives the protein CASSPLLGTASEAFF.

This chain joins TRBV5-8 and TRBJ2-5; TRBD1 matches at 9 bases. Germline V lookup: CDR1 SGHTS, CDR2 YDEGEE. This CDR3 is built from 14 residues. Trimming at V came to 2 bases and at J to 3 bases, leaving 2 bases not matched to a gene. The CDR3 DNA reads as TGTGCCAGCAGCTTTTGGGACAGGGAAGAGACCCAGTACTTC. Protein: CASSFWDREETQYF.

The chain recombines TRBV5-1 with TRBJ2-3; 12 bases fit TRBD2. The J segment lost 12 bases and the V segment lost 3 bases, leaving 14 bases of the junction unmatched. The CDR3 is 16 residues long. CDR1 is SGHRS, CDR2 YFSETQ, per germline. As DNA, the CDR3 is TGCGCCAGCAGCTCCACTAGCGGGGGGTCCTACGCCAGACAGTATTTT. Protein product: CASSSTSGGSYARQYF.

The chain employs TRBV4-3 and TRBJ2-7, with a tentative D call TRBD1 (5 bases). The CDR3 consists of 15 residues. V dropped 4 bases and J dropped 9 bases, with 22 bases sitting between them. Looked up from germline, CDR1 is LGHNA and CDR2 is YSLEER. The CDR3 DNA sequence: TGCGCCAGCAGCCCTCAGACAGTATCTTTGCGCGGGCAGTACTTC. Protein sequence: CASSPQTVSLRGQYF.

This sequence joins TRBV7-9 and TRBJ1-1; tentative D call: TRBD1 (6 bases). V lost 6 bases and J lost 4, with 12 bases in between. This CDR3 has 13 amino acids. Germline CDR1 reads SEHNR; CDR2 reads FQNEAQ (reference sequence). The CDR3 region is CASRPGDSTEAFF. The CDR3 DNA reads as TGTGCCAGCAGGCCAGGGGATAGCACTGAAGCTTTCTTT.

The V gene is TRBV28, the J gene TRBJ2-7, with a tentative D call TRBD2 (6 bases). The CDR3 has 12 residues. Trimming took 3 bases from V and 7 from J, leaving 10 bases between them. Germline loops: CDR1 MDHEN, CDR2 SYDVKM. The CDR3 spells CASSFGGWEQYF. The CDR3 DNA sequence: TGTGCCAGCAGTTTCGGGGGATGGGAGCAGTACTTC.

J is TRBJ1-5 and V is TRBV19, with D maybe TRBD1 (6 bases). V was cut by 2 bases and J by 2 bases, with 10 bases left in between. The CDR3 consists of 15 residues. The germline V gene has CDR1 LNHDA and CDR2 SQIVND (reference sequence). For the CDR3, the DNA is TGTGCCAGTAGTATAAGGTCAGGGGGCAATCAGCCCCAGCATTTT. It is translated as CASSIRSGGNQPQHF.

This chain uses TRBV27 with TRBJ2-7, with a weak D call TRBD1 (6 bases). The CDR3 length is 15 residues. The V gene's germline CDR1 is MNHEY and CDR2 SMNVEV (reference sequence). The V end was cut by 5 bases, the J end by 4 bases, with 18 bases between. CDR3 in amino acids: CASSGSETGKYEQYF. The CDR3 bases are TGTGCCAGCAGTGGTTCAGAAACAGGGAAATACGAGCAGTACTTC.

V usage is TRBV7-9 and J usage is TRBJ2-7; TRBD2 aligns across 10 bases. Per the germline V gene, CDR1 is SEHNR and CDR2 is FQNEAQ (reference sequence). The CDR3 spans 15 residues. The J segment lost 3 bases and the V segment lost 5 bases, leaving 7 bases of the junction unmatched. The CDR3 DNA follows: TGTGCCAGCAGCCACACTAGCGGGGCTTTCTACGAGCAGTACTTC. Residues: CASSHTSGAFYEQYF.

V is TRBV9 and J is TRBJ1-4, with TRBD1 matching over 9 bases. V was clipped by 6 bases and J by 7 bases; unmatched bases: 7. This CDR3 has 14 amino acids. Germline assignment: CDR1 SGDLS and CDR2 YYNGEE. The CDR3 reads CASNERGQGEKLFF. CDR3 bases: TGTGCCAGCAACGAAAGGGGACAGGGTGAAAAACTGTTTTTT.

This rearrangement joins TRBV20-1 to TRBJ1-2; D uncertain. Germline V lookup: CDR1 DFQATT, CDR2 SNEGSKA (reference sequence). V lost 3 bases, J lost 5 bases, and 22 bases lay in between. This CDR3 spans 16 amino acids. The CDR3 DNA reads as TGCAGTGCTAGTTCCCTCGCGAGTCCGATCCAATATGGCTACACCTTC. Amino acids: CSASSLASPIQYGYTF.